The TCR beta chain described here comes from a study of blood T cell repertoires in COVID-19. Study information: The cDNA or gDNA used as material had been derived from T cells, B-cell-depleted T cells, or PBMCs.

Data came from immunoSEQ multiplex PCR; TCRdb stores just in-frame clones and leaves some out. This table holds approximately 170,000 clones, about 86% found once. Germline CDR1 is SGHTA and CDR2 is FQGNSA. CDR3 size: 12 residues. Trimming stripped 6 bases from V and 10 bases from J, with 13 bases between. The sample comprised peripheral blood. The rearrangement uses TRBV7-2 and TRBJ2-1, with a weak D call TRBD1 (6 bases). This receptor was taken from a woman over 75 with acute or convalescent COVID-19. As DNA, the CDR3 is TGTGCCAGCAGTGAGACAGGATGGGAGCAGTTCTTC. Amino acid sequence: CASSETGWEQFF. Combining the CDR3 with reference TRBV7-2 and TRBJ2-1 gives the whole variable domain GAGVSQSPSNKVTEKGKDVELRCDPISGHTALYWYRQSLGQGLEFLIYFQGNSAPDKSGLPSDRFSAERTGGSVSTLTIQRTQQEDSAVYLCASSETGWEQFFGPGTRLTVL.